A selection of T cell receptor beta chains follows, all from one sample in a study of OX40 agonist ivuxolimab in advanced cancers. TCRdb's table, derived via immunoSEQ multiplex PCR, lists solely in-frame clones and lacks some. The sample has over 55,000 clones, approximately 90% seen once. Sequences were derived from CD4+ or CD8+ T cells sorted from blood, sampled in a trial of the OX40 agonist ivuxolimab. These receptors were taken from an adult with an advanced solid tumor such as melanoma, head and neck, liver or kidney cancer. Each CDR3 is given without its conserved first and last residue. Each record gives: clone size, V gene, CDR3 protein. Clone size appears in some rows only: once, few, many, or a class for an expanded clone.

>.|TRBV4-1
ASSRLSKGGDYNEQF
>.|TRBV6-5
ASRPVRQGEQEQY
>.|TRBV6-1
ASGDWTANQPQH
>.|TRBV19
ASSPRDGVNQPQH
>once|TRBV2
ASKRGVWGDEQY
>.|TRBV29-1
SAGTGTGNAF
>.|TRBV7-8
ASSLGVQNTGELF
>.|TRBV6-5
ASSRGTGTGELF
>.|TRBV25-1
ASSQPGLAALTDTQY
>.|TRBV6-6
ASSPNQPQH
>few|TRBV2
ASTKGTNTEAF
>.|TRBV6-1
ASSDRYNSPLH
>once|TRBV5-4
ASSFGGYSNQPQH
>.|TRBV5-6
ASSNGLGPNSPLH
>.|TRBV19
ASTYGTGGGNQPQH
>once|TRBV7-9
ASSPRMDSFTQY
>.|TRBV29-1
SVAAGTGISGNTIY
>.|TRBV19
ASSISGGDYEQY
>.|TRBV9
ASSVSSYNSPLH
>.|TRBV15
ATSRDVGSGGNTIY
>.|TRBV18
ASSTRSSGTESSYEQY
>once|TRBV9
ASSVTSGVQETQY
>.|TRBV5-5
ASSLNFYEQY
>.|TRBV27
ASSRMSSSSGYT
>.|TRBV18
ASSPWEGKLF
>.|TRBV9
ASSVVLGVDYGYT
>.|TRBV2
ASSGQGQSNQPQH
>.|TRBV7-6
ASSPFLLAGGNNEQF
>.|TRBV19
ASTLRTGISGNTIY
>.|TRBV2
ASSARDGLADTQY
>.|TRBV18
ASSPPTGVGEQF
>.|TRBV7-2
ASSFVGEGRTIY
>.|TRBV5-8
ASSLGRVPTDTQY
>.|TRBV4-2
ASSHAGTSGGYYEQY
>.|TRBV5-1
ASRLSMNTEAF
>once|TRBV10-1
ASRPTSGGANEQF
>few|TRBV6-1
ASSDWGEGGELF
>.|TRBV6-5
ASSYGGRGYT
>once|TRBV2
ASSERGIEQY
>.|TRBV5-4
ASSLGRTGFTDTQY
>.|TRBV5-8
ASSRRDRVTNIQY
>once|TRBV7-2
ASSLVGQGEAF
>.|TRBV6-6
ASSGPSGGVYEQF
>.|TRBV4-2
ASSHDRVDYGYT
>.|TRBV10-1
ASSADRVGEQY
>.|TRBV11-2
ASSLNTGGQETQY
>.|TRBV5-1
ASSLGQGAKAF
>.|TRBV21-1
ASSKEVGPNYGYT
>.|TRBV30
AWRRGGTEKLF
>once|TRBV7-2
ASSFSQNNEQF
>.|TRBV19
ASSIGLDTDTQY
>.|TRBV7-9
ASSPSSGANVLT
>.|TRBV5-6
ASSFEGLSNSPLH
>.|TRBV19
ASSILGDNSPLH
>.|TRBV30
AWSVSGGQGTQY
>few|TRBV19
ASSIGLTSGVQETQY
>once|TRBV6-5
ASRGESESYEQY